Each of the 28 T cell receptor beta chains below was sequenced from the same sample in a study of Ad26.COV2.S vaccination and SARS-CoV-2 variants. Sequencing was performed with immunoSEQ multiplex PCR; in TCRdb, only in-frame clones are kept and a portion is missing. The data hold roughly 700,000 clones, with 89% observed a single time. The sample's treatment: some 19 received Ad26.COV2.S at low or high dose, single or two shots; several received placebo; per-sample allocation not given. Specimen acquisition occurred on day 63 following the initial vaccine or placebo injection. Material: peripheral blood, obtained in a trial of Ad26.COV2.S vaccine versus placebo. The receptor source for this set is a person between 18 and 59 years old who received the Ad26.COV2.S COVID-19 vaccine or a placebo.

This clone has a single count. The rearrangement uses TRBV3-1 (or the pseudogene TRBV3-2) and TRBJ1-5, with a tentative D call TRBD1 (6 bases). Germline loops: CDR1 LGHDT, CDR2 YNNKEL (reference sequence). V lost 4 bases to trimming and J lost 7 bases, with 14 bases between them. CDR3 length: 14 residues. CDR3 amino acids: CASSPGGRGQPQHF. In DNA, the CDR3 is TGTGCCAGCAGCCCTGGGGGGAGGGGGCAGCCCCAGCATTTT.

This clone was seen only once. CDR3 sequence: CATSRDRASGSTETQYF. The CDR3 DNA reads as TGTGCCACCAGCAGAGATCGGGCTAGCGGGAGTACTGAGACCCAGTACTTC. The gene calls are TRBV15 and TRBJ2-5; 10 positions match TRBD2. This CDR3 region has 17 residues. Germline V gene data show CDR1 as LNHNV and CDR2 as YYDKDF (reference sequence). Trimming at V came to 0 bases and at J to 5 bases, leaving 9 bases not matched to a gene.

CDR3 residues: CASSPVSSAGANVLTF. The CDR3, as DNA: TGTGCCAGCTCACCAGTGTCTTCGGCTGGGGCCAACGTCCTGACTTTC. V is TRBV18 and J is TRBJ2-6; D gene uncertain. The germline V and J ends were trimmed by 2 bases and 2 bases, with 10 bases remaining between them. The CDR3 totals 16 residues. CDR1 KGHSH and CDR2 LQKENI come from the germline V gene.

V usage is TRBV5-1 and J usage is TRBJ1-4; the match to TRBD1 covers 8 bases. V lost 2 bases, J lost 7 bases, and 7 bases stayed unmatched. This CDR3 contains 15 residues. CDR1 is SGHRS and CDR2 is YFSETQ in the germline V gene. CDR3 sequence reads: CASSLQGVRGEKLFF. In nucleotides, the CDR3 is TGCGCCAGCAGCTTACAGGGGGTTCGGGGTGAAAAACTGTTTTTT.

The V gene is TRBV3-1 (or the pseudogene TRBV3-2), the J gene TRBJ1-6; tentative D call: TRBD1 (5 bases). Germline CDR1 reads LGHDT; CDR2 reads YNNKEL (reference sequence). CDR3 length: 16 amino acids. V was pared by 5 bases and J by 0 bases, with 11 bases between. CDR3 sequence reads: CASSSGKSSYNSPLHF. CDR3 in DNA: TGTGCCAGCAGCTCAGGGAAGAGCTCCTATAATTCACCCCTCCACTTT.

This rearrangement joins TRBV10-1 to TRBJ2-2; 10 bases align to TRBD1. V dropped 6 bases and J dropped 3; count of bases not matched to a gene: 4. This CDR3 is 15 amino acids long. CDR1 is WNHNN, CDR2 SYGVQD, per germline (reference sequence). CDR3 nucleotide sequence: TGCGCCAGCAGCGTTGGACAGGGGGACACCGGGGAGCTGTTTTTT. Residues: CASSVGQGDTGELFF.

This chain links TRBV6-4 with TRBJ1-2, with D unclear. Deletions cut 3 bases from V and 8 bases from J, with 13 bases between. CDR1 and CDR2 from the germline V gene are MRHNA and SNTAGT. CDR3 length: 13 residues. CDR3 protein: CASSEGGHMGYTF. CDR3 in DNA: TGTGCCAGCAGTGAAGGAGGTCATATGGGCTACACCTTC.

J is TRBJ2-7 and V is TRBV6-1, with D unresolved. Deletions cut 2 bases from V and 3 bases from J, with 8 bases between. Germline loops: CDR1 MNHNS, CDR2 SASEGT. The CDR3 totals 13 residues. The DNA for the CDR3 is TGTGCCAGCAGTGAAATTAGGCTCTACGAGCAGTACTTC. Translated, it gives CASSEIRLYEQYF.

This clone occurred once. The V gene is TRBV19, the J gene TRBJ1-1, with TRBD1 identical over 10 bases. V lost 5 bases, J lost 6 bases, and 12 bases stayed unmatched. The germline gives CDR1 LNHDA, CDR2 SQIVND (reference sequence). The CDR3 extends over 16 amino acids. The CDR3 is CASSPGQGDSWAEAFF. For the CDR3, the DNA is TGTGCCAGTAGTCCTGGACAGGGGGATTCGTGGGCTGAAGCTTTCTTT.

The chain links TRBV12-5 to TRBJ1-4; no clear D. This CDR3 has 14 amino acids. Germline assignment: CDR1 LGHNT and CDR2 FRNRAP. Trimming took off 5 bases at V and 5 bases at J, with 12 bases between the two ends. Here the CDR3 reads CASGDDAPNEKLFF. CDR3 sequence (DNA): TGTGCTAGTGGTGACGATGCACCGAATGAAAAACTGTTTTTT.

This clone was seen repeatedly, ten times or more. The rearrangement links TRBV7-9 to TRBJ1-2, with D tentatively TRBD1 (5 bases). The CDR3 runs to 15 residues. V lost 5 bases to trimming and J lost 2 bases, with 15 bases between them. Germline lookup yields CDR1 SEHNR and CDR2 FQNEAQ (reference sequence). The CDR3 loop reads CASSLGVAGNYGYTF. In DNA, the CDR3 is TGTGCCAGCAGCCTAGGCGTGGCAGGGAACTATGGCTACACCTTC. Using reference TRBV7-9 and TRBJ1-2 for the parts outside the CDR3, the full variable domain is DTGVSQNPRHKITKRGQNVTFRCDPISEHNRLYWYRQTLGQGPEFLTYFQNEAQLEKSRLLSDRFSAERPKGSFSTLEIQRTEQGDSAMYLCASSLGVAGNYGYTFGSGTRLTVV.

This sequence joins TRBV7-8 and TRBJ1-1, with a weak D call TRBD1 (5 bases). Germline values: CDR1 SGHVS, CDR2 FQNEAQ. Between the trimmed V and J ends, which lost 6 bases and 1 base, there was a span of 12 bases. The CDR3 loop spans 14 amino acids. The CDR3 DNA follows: TGTGCCAGCAGTTTGGGACGGCAGAACACTGAAGCTTTCTTT. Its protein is CASSLGRQNTEAFF.

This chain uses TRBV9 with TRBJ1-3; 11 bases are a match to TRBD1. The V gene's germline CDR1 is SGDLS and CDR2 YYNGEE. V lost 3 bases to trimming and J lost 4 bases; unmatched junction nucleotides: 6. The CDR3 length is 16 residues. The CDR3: CASSAGTGGSGNTIYF. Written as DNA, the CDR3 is TGTGCCAGCAGCGCCGGGACAGGGGGATCCGGAAACACCATATATTTT.

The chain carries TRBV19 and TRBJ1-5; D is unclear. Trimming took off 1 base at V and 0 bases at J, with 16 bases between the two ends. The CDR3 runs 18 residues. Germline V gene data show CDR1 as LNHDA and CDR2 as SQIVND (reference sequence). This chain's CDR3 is CASSIGGGPPYSNQPQHF. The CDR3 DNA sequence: TGTGCCAGTAGTATAGGTGGAGGCCCACCTTATAGCAATCAGCCCCAGCATTTT.

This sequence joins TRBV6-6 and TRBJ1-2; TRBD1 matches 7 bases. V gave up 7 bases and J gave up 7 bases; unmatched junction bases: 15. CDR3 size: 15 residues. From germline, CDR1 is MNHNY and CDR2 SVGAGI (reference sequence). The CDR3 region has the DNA TGTGCCAGCAACTACCCCCTTCGGACAGGAGGTGGCTACACCTTC. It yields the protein CASNYPLRTGGGYTF.

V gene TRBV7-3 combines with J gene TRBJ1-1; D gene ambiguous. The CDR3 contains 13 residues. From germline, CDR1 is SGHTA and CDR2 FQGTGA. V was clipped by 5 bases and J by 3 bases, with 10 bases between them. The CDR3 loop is CASSTQRDTEAFF. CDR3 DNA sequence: TGTGCCAGCAGCACCCAAAGGGACACTGAAGCTTTCTTT.

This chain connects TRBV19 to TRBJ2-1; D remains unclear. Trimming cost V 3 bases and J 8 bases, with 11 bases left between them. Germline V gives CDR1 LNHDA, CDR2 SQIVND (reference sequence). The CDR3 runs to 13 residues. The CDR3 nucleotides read TGTGCCAGTAGTATCCGGAGTGTCGATGAGCAGTTCTTC. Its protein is CASSIRSVDEQFF.

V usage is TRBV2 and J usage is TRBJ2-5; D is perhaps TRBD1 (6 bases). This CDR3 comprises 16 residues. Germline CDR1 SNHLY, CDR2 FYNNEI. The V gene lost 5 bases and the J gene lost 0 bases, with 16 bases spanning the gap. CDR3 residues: CASSRRARGYQETQYF. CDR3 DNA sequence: TGTGCCAGCAGTCGAAGGGCCAGGGGTTACCAAGAGACCCAGTACTTC.

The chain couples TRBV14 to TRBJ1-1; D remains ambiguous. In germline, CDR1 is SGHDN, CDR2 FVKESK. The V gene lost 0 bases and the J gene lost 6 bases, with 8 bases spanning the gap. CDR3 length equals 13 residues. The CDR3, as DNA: TGTGCCAGCAGCCAAGAACTGTCTTCTGAAGCTTTCTTT. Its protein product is CASSQELSSEAFF. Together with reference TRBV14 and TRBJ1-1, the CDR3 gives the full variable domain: EAGVTQFPSHSVIEKGQTVTLRCDPISGHDNLYWYRRVMGKEIKFLLHFVKESKQDESGMPNNRFLAERTGGTYSTLKVQPAELEDSGVYFCASSQELSSEAFFGQGTRLTVV.

The CDR3 loop is CASSTFSGELFF. DNA for the CDR3: TGTGCCAGCAGCACCTTTTCCGGGGAGCTGTTTTTT. The chain is built from TRBV7-2 and TRBJ2-2; D remains ambiguous. Trimming stripped 5 bases from V and 6 bases from J, with 7 bases between. Germline CDR1 SGHTA, CDR2 FQGNSA. The CDR3 consists of 12 residues.

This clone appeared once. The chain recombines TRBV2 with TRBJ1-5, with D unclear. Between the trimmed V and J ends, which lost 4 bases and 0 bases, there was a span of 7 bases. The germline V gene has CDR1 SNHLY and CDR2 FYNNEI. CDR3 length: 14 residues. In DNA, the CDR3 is TGTGCCAGCAGTGGGCCAGTTAGCAATCAGCCCCAGCATTTT. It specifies CASSGPVSNQPQHF.

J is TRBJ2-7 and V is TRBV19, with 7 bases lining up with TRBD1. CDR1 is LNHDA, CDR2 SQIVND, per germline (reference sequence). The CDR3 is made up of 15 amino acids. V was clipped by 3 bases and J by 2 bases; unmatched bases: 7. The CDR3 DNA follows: TGTGCCAGTAGTATGATCGGGACAGCAACCTACGAGCAGTACTTC. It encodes CASSMIGTATYEQYF.

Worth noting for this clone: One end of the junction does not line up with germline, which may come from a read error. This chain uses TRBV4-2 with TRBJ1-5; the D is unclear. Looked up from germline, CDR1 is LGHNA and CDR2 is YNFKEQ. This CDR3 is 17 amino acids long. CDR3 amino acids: CASSQVFGRELNRPQHF. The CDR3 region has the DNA TGTGCCAGCAGCCAAGTTTTTGGGAGGGAATTGAATCGGCCCCAGCATTTT.

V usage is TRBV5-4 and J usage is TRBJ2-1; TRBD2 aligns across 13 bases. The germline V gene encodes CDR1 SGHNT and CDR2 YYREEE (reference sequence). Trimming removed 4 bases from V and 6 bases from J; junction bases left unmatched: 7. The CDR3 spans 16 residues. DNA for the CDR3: TGTGCCAGCAGCCACCGACTAGCGGGGGGCATCAATGAGCAGTTCTTC. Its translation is CASSHRLAGGINEQFF. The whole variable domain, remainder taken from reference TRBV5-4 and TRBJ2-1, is ETGVTQSPTHLIKTRGQQVTLRCSSQSGHNTVSWYQQALGQGPQFIFQYYREEENGRGNFPPRFSGLQFPNYSSELNVNALELDDSALYLCASSHRLAGGINEQFFGPGTRLTVL.

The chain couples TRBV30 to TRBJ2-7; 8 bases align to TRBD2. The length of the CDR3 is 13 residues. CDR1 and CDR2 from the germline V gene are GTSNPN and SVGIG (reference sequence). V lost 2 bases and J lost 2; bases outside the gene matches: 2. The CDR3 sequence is CAWSSGSAYEQYF. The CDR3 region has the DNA TGTGCCTGGAGTAGCGGGAGCGCCTACGAGCAGTACTTC.

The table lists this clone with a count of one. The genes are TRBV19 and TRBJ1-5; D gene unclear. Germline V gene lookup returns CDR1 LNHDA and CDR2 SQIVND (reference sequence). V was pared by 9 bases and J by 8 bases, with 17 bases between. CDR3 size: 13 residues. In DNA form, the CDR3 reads TGTGCCAGCAAACGTGGGATTTGGGAGCCCCAGCATTTT. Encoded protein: CASKRGIWEPQHF. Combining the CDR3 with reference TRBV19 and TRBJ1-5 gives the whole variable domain DGGITQSPKYLFRKEGQNVTLSCEQNLNHDAMYWYRQDPGQGLRLIYYSQIVNDFQKGDIAEGYSVSREKKESFPLTVTSAQKNPTAFYLCASKRGIWEPQHFGDGTRLSIL.

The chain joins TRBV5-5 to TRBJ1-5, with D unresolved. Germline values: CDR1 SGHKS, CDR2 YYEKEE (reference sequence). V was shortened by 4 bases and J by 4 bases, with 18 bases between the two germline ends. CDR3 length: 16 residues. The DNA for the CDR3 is TGTGCCAGCAGCCGCACGCTAGAGCCGAGGAATCAGCCCCAGCATTTT. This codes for CASSRTLEPRNQPQHF.

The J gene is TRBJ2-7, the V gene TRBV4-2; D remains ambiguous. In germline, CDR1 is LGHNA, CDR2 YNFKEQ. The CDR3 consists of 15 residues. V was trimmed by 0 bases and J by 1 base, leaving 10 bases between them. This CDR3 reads CASSQEGPPSYEQYF. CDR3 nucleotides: TGTGCCAGCAGCCAAGAGGGCCCACCATCCTACGAGCAGTACTTC.